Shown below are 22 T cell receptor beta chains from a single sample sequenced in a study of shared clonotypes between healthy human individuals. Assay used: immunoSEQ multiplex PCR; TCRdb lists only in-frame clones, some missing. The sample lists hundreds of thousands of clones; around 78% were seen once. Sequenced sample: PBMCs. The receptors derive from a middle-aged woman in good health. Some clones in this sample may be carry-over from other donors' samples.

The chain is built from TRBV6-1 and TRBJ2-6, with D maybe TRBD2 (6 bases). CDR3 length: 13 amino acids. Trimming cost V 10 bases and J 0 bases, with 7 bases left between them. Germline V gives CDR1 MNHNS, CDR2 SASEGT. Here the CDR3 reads CATGSSGANVLTF. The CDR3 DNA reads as TGTGCCACCGGGAGCTCTGGGGCCAACGTCCTGACTTTC.

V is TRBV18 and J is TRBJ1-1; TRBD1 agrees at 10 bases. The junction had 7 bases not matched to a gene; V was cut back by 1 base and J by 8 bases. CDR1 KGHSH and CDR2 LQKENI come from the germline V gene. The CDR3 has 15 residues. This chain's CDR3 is CASSPLGQGVQEAFF. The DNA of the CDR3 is TGTGCCAGCTCACCACTCGGACAGGGGGTTCAAGAAGCTTTCTTT.

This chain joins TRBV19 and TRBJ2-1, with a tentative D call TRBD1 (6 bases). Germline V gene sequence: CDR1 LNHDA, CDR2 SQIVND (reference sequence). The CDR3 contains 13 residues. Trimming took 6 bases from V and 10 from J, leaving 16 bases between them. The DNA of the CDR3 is TGTGCCAGTAGCGGGAATAGAGGGACAGAGCAGTTCTTC. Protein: CASSGNRGTEQFF.

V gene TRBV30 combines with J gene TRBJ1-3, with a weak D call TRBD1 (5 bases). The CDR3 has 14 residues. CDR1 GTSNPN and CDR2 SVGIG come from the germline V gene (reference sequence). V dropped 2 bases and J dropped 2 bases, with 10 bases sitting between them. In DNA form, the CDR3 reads TGTGCCTGGAGTTATGGGACCGCTGGAAACACCATATATTTT. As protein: CAWSYGTAGNTIYF.

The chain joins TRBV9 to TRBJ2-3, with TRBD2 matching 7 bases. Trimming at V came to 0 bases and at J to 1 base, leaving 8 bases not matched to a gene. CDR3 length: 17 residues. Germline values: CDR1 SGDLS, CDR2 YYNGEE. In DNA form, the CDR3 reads TGTGCCAGCAGCGTAGGGGTAAAGCGGGATGGCACAGATACGCAGTATTTT. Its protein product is CASSVGVKRDGTDTQYF.

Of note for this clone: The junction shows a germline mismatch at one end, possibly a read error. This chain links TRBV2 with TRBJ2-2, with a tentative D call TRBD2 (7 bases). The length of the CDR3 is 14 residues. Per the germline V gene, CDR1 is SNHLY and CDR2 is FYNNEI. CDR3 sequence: CASKGGTLTRELFF. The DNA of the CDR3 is TGTGCCAGCAAGGGGGGGACACTCACCCGGGAGCTGTTTTTT.

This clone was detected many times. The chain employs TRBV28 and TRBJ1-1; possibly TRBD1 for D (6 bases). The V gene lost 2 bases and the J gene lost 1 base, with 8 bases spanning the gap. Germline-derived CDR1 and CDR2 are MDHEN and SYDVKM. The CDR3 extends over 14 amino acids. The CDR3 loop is CASSLRGANTEAFF. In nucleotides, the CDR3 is TGTGCCAGCAGTTTACGGGGGGCGAACACTGAAGCTTTCTTT.

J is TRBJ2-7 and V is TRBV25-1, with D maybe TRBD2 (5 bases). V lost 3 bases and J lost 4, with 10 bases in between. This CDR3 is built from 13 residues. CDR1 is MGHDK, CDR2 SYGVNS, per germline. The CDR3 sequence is CASSEPGLYEQYF. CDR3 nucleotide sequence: TGTGCCAGCAGTGAGCCCGGACTTTACGAGCAGTACTTC.

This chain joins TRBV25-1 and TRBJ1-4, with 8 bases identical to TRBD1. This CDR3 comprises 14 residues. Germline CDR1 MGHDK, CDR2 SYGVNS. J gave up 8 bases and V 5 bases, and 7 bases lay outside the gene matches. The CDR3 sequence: CASSPQTGEEKLFF. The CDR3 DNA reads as TGTGCCAGCAGTCCTCAGACAGGGGAGGAAAAACTGTTTTTT.

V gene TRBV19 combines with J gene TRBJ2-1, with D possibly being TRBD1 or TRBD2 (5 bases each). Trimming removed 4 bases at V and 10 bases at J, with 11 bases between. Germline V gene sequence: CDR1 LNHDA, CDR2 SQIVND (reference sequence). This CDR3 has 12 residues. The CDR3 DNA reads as TGTGCCAGTAGTACAGCTGGGACGGAGCAGTTCTTC. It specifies CASSTAGTEQFF. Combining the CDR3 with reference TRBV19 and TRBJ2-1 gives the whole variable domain DGGITQSPKYLFRKEGQNVTLSCEQNLNHDAMYWYRQDPGQGLRLIYYSQIVNDFQKGDIAEGYSVSREKKESFPLTVTSAQKNPTAFYLCASSTAGTEQFFGPGTRLTVL.

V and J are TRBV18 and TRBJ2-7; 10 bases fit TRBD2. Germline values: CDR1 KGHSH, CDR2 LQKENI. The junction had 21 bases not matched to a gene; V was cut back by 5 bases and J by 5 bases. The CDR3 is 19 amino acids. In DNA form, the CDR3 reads TGTGCCAGCTCAGCCCAATTCCAAACTAGCGGGACCCAGCTCCACGAGCAGTACTTC. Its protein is CASSAQFQTSGTQLHEQYF.

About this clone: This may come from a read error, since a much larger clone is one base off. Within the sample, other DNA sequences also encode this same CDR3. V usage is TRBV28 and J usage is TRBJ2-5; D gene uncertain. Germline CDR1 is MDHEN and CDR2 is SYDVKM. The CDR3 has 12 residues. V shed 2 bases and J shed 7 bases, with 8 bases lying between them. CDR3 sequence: CASSLNPRTQYF. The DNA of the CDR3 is TGTGCCAGCAGTTTAAACCCGCGGACCCAGTACTTC.

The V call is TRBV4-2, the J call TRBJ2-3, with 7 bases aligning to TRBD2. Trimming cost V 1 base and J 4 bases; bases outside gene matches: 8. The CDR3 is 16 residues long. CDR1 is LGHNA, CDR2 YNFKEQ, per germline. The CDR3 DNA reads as TGTGCCAGCAGCCAAGTCACTGCGGGAGTTTCAGATACGCAGTATTTT. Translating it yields CASSQVTAGVSDTQYF.

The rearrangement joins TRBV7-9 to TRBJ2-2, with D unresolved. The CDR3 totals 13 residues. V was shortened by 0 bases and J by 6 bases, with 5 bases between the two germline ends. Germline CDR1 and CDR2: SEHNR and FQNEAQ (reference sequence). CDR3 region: CASSLAGPGELFF. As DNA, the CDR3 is TGTGCCAGCAGCTTAGCAGGGCCCGGGGAGCTGTTTTTT.

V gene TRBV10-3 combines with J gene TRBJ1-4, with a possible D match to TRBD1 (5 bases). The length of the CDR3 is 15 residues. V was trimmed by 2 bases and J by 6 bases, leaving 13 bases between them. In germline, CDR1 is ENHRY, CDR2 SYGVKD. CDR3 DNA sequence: TGTGCCATCAGTGAGACGCGGGACGGTGATGAAAAACTGTTTTTT. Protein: CAISETRDGDEKLFF.

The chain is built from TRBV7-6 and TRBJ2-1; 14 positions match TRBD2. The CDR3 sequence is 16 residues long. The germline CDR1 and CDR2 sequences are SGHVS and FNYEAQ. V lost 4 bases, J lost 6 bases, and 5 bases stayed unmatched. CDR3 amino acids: CASSSPGLAGANEQFF. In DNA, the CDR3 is TGTGCCAGCAGCTCCCCGGGACTAGCGGGAGCCAATGAGCAGTTCTTC.

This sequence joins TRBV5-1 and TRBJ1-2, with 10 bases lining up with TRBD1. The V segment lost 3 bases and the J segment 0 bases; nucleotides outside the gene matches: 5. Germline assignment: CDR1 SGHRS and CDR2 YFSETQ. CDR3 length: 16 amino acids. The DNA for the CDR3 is TGCGCCAGCAGCTCTTCGACAGGGGGCACTAACTATGGCTACACCTTC. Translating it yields CASSSSTGGTNYGYTF.

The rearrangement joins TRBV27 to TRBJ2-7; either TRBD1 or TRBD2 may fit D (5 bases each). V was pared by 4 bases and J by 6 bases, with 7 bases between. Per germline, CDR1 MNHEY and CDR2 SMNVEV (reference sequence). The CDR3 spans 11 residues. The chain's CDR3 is CASSSGTEQYF. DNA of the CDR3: TGTGCCAGCAGTTCTGGGACCGAGCAGTACTTC.

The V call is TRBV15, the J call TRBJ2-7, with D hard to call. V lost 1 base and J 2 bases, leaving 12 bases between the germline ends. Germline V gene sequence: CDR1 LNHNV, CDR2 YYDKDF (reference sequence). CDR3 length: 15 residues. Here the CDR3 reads CATSRGMPSAYEQYF. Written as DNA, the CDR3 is TGTGCCACCAGCAGAGGGATGCCCTCGGCCTACGAGCAGTACTTC.

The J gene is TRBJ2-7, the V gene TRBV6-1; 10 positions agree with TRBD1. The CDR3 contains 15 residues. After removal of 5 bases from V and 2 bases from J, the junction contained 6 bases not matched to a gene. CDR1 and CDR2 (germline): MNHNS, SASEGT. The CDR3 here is CASSQTGQGAYEQYF. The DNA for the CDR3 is TGTGCCAGCAGTCAAACCGGACAGGGGGCCTACGAGCAGTACTTC.

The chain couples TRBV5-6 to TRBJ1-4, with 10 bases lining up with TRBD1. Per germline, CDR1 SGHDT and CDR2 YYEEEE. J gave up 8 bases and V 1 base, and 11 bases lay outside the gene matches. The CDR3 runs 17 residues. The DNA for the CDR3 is TGTGCCAGCAGCTTGTTTGGTAGCGGGACAGGGGAGGAAAAACTGTTTTTT. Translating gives CASSLFGSGTGEEKLFF.

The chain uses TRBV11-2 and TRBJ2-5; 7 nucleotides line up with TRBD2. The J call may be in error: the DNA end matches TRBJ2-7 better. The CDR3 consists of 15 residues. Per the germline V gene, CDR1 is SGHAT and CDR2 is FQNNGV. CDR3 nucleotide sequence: TGTGCCAGCAGCCCCCGGGCGGGAGTGACCTACGAGCAGTACTTC. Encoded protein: CASSPRAGVTYEQYF.